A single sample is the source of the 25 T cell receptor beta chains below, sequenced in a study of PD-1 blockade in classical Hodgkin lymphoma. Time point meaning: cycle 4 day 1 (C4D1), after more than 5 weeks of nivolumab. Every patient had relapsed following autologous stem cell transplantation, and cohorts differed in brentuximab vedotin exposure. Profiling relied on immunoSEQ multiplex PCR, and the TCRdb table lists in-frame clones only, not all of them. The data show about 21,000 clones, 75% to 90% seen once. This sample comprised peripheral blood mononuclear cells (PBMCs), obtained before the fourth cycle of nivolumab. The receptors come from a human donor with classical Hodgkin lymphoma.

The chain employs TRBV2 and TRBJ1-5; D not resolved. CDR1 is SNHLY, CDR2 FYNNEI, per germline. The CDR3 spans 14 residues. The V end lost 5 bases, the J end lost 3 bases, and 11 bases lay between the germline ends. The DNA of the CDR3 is TGTGCCAGCAGTCCCTATAGTAACAATCAGCCCCAGCATTTT. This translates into CASSPYSNNQPQHF.

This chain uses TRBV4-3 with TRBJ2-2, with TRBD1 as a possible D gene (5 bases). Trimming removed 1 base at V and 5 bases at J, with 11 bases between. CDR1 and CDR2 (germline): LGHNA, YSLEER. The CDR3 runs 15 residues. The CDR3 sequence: CASSQVLDRTGELFF. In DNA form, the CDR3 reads TGCGCCAGCAGCCAAGTACTTGACAGAACCGGGGAGCTGTTTTTT.

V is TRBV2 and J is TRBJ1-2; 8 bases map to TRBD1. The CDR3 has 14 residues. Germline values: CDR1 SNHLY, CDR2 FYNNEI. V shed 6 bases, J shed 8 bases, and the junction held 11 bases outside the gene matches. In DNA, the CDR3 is TGTGCCAGCAGATGGACAGGGAAGATACGGGGCTACACCTTC. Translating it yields CASRWTGKIRGYTF.

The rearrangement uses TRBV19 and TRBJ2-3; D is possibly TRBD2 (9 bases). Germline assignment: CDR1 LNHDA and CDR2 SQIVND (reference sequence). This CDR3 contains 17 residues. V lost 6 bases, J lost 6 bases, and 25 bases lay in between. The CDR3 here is CASRSDRGFGLADTQYF. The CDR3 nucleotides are TGTGCCAGTAGGTCTGACAGGGGCTTTGGACTAGCGGATACGCAGTATTTT.

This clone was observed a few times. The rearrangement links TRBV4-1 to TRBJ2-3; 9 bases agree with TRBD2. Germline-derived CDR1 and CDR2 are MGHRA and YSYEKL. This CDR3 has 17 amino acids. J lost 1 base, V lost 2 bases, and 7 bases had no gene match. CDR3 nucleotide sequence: TGCGCCAGCAGCCAATCCGTTCAGCGGGGGGGCACAGATACGCAGTATTTT. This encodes CASSQSVQRGGTDTQYF.

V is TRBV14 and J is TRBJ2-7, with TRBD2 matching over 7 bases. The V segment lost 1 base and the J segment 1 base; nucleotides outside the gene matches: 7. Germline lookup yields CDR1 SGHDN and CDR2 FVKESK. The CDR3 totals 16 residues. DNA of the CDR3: TGTGCCAGCAGCCAAGGGGGGGGATTGGTGTCCTACGAGCAGTACTTC. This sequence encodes CASSQGGGLVSYEQYF.

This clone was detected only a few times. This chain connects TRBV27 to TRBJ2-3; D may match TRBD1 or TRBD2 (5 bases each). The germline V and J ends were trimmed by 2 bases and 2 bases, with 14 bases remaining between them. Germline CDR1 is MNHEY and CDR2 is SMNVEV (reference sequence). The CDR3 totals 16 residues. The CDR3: CASSLARDVYTDTQYF. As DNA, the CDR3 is TGTGCCAGCAGTTTAGCCCGGGACGTATACACAGATACGCAGTATTTT.

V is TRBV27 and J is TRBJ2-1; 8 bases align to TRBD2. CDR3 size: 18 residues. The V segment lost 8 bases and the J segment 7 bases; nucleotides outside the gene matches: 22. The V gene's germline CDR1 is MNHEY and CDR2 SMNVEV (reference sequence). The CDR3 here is CASPDTSGQQDSGNEQFF. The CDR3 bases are TGTGCCAGCCCGGATACTAGCGGTCAACAAGACTCGGGGAATGAGCAGTTCTTC.

In nucleotides, the CDR3 is TGTGCCAGCAGCCACCGACAGGGGGCGTCCACCGGGGAGCTGTTTTTT. Residues: CASSHRQGASTGELFF. The chain couples TRBV5-4 to TRBJ2-2; 10 nucleotides align to TRBD1. J gave up 4 bases and V 4 bases, and 7 bases lay outside the gene matches. Germline values: CDR1 SGHNT, CDR2 YYREEE (reference sequence). CDR3 length: 16 residues.

The CDR3 is CASSEAGSTDTQYF. CDR3 bases: TGTGCCAGCAGCGAAGCGGGGAGCACAGATACGCAGTATTTT. The chain combines TRBV9 with TRBJ2-3; 7 nucleotides align to TRBD2. Germline lookup yields CDR1 SGDLS and CDR2 YYNGEE. The V and J ends lost 3 bases and 0 bases, in that order; junction bases with no gene match: 1. CDR3 length: 14 amino acids.

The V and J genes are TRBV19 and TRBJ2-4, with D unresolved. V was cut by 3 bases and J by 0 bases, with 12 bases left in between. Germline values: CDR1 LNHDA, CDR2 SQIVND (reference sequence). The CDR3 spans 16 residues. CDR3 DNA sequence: TGTGCCAGTAGTATTTCGCACCCTCTAGCCAAAAACATTCAGTACTTC. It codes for CASSISHPLAKNIQYF.

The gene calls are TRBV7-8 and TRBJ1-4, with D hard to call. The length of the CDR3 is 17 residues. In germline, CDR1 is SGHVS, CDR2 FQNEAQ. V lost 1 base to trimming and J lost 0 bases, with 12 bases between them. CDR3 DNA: TGTGCCAGCAGCTTAGGGGGTTTGTGGGCAACTAATGAAAAACTGTTTTTT. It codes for CASSLGGLWATNEKLFF. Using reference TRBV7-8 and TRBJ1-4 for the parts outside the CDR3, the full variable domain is GAGVSQSPRYKVAKRGQDVALRCDPISGHVSLFWYQQALGQGPEFLTYFQNEAQLDKSGLPSDRFFAERPEGSVSTLKIQRTQQEDSAVYLCASSLGGLWATNEKLFFGSGTQLSVL.

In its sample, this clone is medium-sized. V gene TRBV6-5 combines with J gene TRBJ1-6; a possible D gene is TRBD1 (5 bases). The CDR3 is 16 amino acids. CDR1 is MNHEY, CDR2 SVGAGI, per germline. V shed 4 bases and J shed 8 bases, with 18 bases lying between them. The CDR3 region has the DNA TGTGCCAGCAGTTCCAAAAGCCCACCGGGACATTCACCCCTCCACTTT. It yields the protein CASSSKSPPGHSPLHF.

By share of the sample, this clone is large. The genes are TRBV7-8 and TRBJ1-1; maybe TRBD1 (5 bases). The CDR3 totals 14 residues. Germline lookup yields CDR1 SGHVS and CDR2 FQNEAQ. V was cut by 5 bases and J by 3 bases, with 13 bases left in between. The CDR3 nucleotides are TGTGCCAGCAGCCCTGGTGGGGCTGACACTGAAGCTTTCTTT. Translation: CASSPGGADTEAFF. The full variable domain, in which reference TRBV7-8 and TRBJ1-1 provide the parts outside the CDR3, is GAGVSQSPRYKVAKRGQDVALRCDPISGHVSLFWYQQALGQGPEFLTYFQNEAQLDKSGLPSDRFFAERPEGSVSTLKIQRTQQEDSAVYLCASSPGGADTEAFFGQGTRLTVV.

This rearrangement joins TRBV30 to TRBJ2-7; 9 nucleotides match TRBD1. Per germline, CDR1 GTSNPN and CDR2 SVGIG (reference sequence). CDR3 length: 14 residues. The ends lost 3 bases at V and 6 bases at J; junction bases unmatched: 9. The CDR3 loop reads CAWRGMDRGSEQYF. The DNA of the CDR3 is TGTGCCTGGAGGGGAATGGACAGGGGTTCCGAGCAGTACTTC. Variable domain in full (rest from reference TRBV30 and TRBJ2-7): SQTIHQWPATLVQPVGSPLSLECTVEGTSNPNLYWYRQAAGRGLQLLFYSVGIGQISSEVPQNLSASRPQDRQFILSSKKLLLSDSGFYLCAWRGMDRGSEQYFGPGTRLTVT.

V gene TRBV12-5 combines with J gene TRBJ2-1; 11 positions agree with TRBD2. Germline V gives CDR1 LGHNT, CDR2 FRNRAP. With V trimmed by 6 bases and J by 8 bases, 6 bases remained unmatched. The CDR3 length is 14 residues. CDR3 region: CASGYLAGGYEQFF. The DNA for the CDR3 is TGTGCTAGTGGCTATTTAGCGGGAGGGTATGAGCAGTTCTTC.

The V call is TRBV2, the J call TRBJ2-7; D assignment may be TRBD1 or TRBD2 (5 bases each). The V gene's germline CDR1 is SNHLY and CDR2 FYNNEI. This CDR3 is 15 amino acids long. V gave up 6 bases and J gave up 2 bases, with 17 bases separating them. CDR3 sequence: CASRSTRDVAYEQYF. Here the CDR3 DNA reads TGTGCCAGCAGGAGTACACGGGACGTAGCCTACGAGCAGTACTTC.

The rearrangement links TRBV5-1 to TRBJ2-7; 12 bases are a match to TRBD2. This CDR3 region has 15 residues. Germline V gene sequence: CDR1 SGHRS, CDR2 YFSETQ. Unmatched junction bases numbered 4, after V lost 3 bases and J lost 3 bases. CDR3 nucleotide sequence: TGCGCCAGCAGCTCGCTAGCGGGAGGGCTCTACGAGCAGTACTTC. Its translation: CASSSLAGGLYEQYF.

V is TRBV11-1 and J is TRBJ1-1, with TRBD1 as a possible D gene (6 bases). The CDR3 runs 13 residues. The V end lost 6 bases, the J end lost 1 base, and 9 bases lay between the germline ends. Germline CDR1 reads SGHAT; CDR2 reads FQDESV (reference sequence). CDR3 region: CASSQQGNTEAFF. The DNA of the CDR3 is TGTGCCAGCAGTCAACAGGGGAACACTGAAGCTTTCTTT.

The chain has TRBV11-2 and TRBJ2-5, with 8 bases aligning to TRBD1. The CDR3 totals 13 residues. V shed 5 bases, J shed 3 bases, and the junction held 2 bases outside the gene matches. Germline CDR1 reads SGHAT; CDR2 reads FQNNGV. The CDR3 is CASSTDREETQYF. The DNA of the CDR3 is TGTGCCAGCAGCACGGACAGGGAAGAGACCCAGTACTTC.

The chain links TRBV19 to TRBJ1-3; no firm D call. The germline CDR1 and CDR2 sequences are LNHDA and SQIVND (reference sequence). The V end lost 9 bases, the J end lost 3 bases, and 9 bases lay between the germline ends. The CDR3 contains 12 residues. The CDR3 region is CASRRSGNTIYF. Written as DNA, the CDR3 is TGTGCCAGCCGAAGGAGTGGAAACACCATATATTTT. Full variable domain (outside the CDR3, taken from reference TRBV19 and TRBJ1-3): DGGITQSPKYLFRKEGQNVTLSCEQNLNHDAMYWYRQDPGQGLRLIYYSQIVNDFQKGDIAEGYSVSREKKESFPLTVTSAQKNPTAFYLCASRRSGNTIYFGEGSWLTVV.

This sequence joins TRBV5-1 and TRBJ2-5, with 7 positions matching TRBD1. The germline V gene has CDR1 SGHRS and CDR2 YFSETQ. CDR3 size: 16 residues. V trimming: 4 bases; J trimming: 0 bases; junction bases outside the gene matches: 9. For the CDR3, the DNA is TGCGCCAGCAGCGCAGGGCGAGGGACAGACCAAGAGACCCAGTACTTC. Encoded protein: CASSAGRGTDQETQYF.

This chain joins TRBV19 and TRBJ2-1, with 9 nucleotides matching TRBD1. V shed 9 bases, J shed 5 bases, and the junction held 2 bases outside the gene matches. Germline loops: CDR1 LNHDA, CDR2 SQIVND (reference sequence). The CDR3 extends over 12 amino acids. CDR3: CASRDRDNEQFF. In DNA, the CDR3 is TGTGCCAGCCGGGACAGGGACAATGAGCAGTTCTTC.

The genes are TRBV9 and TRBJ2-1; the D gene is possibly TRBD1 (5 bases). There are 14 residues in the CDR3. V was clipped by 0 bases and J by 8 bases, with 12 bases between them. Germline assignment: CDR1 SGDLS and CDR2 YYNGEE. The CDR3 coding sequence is TGTGCCAGCAGCGTAGGACAGCCAAGAGATGAGCAGTTCTTC. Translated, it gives CASSVGQPRDEQFF.

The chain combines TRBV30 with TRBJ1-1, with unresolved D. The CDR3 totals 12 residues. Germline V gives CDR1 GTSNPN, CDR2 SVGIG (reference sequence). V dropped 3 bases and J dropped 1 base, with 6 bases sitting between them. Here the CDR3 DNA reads TGTGCCTGGAGGTTGCCGAACACTGAAGCTTTCTTT. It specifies CAWRLPNTEAFF.